This is a list of T cell receptor beta chains from one sample in a study of shared clonotypes between healthy human individuals. TCRdb keeps only in-frame clones here, not all; method: immunoSEQ multiplex PCR. In the table there are around 2.1 million clones, around 93% of which are singletons. Sequencing was done on a sample of naive CD8+ T cells from PBMCs. These receptors all stem from a man in his late teens or twenties in good health. Some clones in this sample may be carry-over from other donors' samples. CDR3s include the opening cysteine and the closing phenylalanine or tryptophan. Size is omitted from some rows. Given values are once, few, many or a class for expanded clones.

>NA|TRBV5-6|TRBJ2-3
CASTLLTQGLHTDTQYF
>NA|TRBV7-9|TRBJ2-2
CVPGQGLLNTGELFF
>NA|TRBV7-6|TRBJ1-3
CASSLAVTGGDEGGNTIYF
>few|TRBV28|TRBJ1-5
CASSRLRDLGQPQHF
>NA|TRBV4-1|TRBJ2-7
CASSLWAGAYEQYF
>NA|TRBV7-2|TRBJ1-2
CASSPGVGDYGYTF
>NA|TRBV5-4|TRBJ2-1
CASSSGQYNNEQFF
>NA|TRBV2|TRBJ2-7
CASSVAAGYEQYF
>NA|TRBV7-8|TRBJ2-7
CASSLEAGLSSYEQYF
>NA|TRBV28|TRBJ2-7
CASGDQSYEQYF
>NA|TRBV9|TRBJ1-2
CASSDRSHGYTF
>NA|TRBV7-9|TRBJ2-3
CASSLRLAEPTQVTDTQYF
>NA|TRBV29-1|TRBJ2-7
CSGRQGYEQYF
>few|TRBV7-9|TRBJ2-1
CASRATELYNEQFF
>NA|TRBV15|TRBJ2-3
CATSSMAASTDTQYF
>NA|TRBV27|TRBJ2-7
CASSTRDGSYEQYF
>NA|TRBV10-3|TRBJ1-2
CAISESNGGSGYTF
>NA|TRBV7-3|TRBJ2-3
CASSSIGSDTQYF
>NA|TRBV29-1|TRBJ2-1
CSVDLANEQFF
>NA|TRBV7-9|TRBJ1-2
CASSSRDIISYGYTF
>NA|TRBV5-1|TRBJ2-1
CASSNPPADREFF
>NA|TRBV4-3|TRBJ2-1
CASSQDGRGLGNEQFF
>NA|TRBV6-1|TRBJ1-5
CASRAAPASNQPQHF
>NA|TRBV9|TRBJ1-2
CASSVGDGANYGYTF
>NA|TRBV19|TRBJ1-5
CASIGEDDSNQPQHF
>once|TRBV28|TRBJ2-3
CASSLSGRALDTQYF
>once|TRBV7-9|TRBJ2-1
CASSLTVAGYNEQFF
>NA|TRBV7-9|TRBJ2-7
CASSQPGYEQYF
>NA|TRBV18|TRBJ2-5
CASSPRPSPQETQYF
>NA|TRBV7-9|TRBJ1-1
CASSLAAKMNTEAFF
>NA|TRBV4-2|TRBJ1-5
CASSQVEDREQPQHF
>NA|TRBV7-9|TRBJ1-1
CASSLVGRVEAFF
>NA|TRBV25-1|TRBJ2-7
CASSGQFSSYEQYF
>NA|TRBV18|TRBJ2-3
CASSPGARTDTQYF
>NA|TRBV4-3|TRBJ2-2
CASSQTGGTGELFF
>NA|TRBV13|TRBJ1-5
CASSLGRQNQPQHF
>NA|TRBV19|TRBJ2-6
CASITFVGSGANVLTF
>few|TRBV6-6|TRBJ1-2
CASSPGPGPPPGGYTF
>NA|TRBV6-5|TRBJ2-2
CASSPVGELFF
>few|TRBV14|TRBJ1-2
CASSQGRQAGYGYTF
>NA|TRBV29-1|TRBJ2-7
CSVVNPPYEQYF
>once|TRBV9|TRBJ2-7
CASSIGPGVYEQYF
>NA|TRBV7-9|TRBJ2-5
CASSFGAYQETQYF
>NA|TRBV27|TRBJ2-7
CASSTRGAYYEQYF
>once|TRBV7-3|TRBJ1-2
CASSLDRVDGYTF
>NA|TRBV5-1|TRBJ2-5
CASVRGPRQETQYF
>NA|TRBV29-1|TRBJ2-7
CSVDRAYPPYEQYF
>once|TRBV4-1|TRBJ2-7
CASSQPVASGYEQYF
>NA|TRBV27|TRBJ2-5
CASSLKGLRQETQYF
>NA|TRBV9|TRBJ2-7
CASSPWGNPSYEQYF